The T cell receptor beta chain under discussion was sequenced for a study of blood T cell repertoires in COVID-19. About the study: Samples came from the United States, Italy and Spain, spanning acute and convalescent COVID-19. PBMCs, B-cell-depleted T cells, or T cells were the source of the cDNA or gDNA that made up the material.

As originally analysed: Amplifying reference gene primers gave estimates of nucleated cell counts. Clones were read by immunoSEQ multiplex PCR, and TCRdb kept only the in-frame ones, dropping some. That table is the source of V, J and clone size, and D and trimming were worked out from the DNA. This sample has roughly 80,000 clones; roughly 89% occur once, and the top ten carry 1.5% to 2%. The source is a woman between 50 and 59 years old in a cohort sampled during active COVID-19. Material: peripheral blood.

The chain's CDR3 is CASSHSSLGQGTYEQYF. CDR3 nucleotides: TGCGCCAGCAGCCACAGTTCCTTGGGACAGGGGACCTACGAGCAGTACTTC. V and J are TRBV5-1 and TRBJ2-7, with TRBD1 identical over 10 bases. J lost 2 bases, V lost 4 bases, and 12 bases had no gene match. CDR3 length: 17 amino acids. Germline values: CDR1 SGHRS, CDR2 YFSETQ. The complete variable domain, with remaining parts taken from reference TRBV5-1 and TRBJ2-7, reads KAGVTQTPRYLIKTRGQQVTLSCSPISGHRSVSWYQQTPGQGLQFLFEYFSETQRNKGNFPGRFSGRQFSNSRSEMNVSTLELGDSALYLCASSHSSLGQGTYEQYFGPGTRLTVT.